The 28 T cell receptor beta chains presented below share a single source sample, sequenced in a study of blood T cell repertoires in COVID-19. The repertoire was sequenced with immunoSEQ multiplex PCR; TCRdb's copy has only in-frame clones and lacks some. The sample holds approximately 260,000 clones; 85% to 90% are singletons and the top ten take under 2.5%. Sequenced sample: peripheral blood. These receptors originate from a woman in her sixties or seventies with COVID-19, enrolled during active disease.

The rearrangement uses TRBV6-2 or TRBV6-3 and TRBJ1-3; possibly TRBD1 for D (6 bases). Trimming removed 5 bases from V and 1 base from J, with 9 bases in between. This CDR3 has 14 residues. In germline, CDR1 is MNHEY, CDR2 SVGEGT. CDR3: CASSRTGSGNTIYF. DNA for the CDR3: TGTGCCAGCAGTCGAACAGGGTCTGGAAACACCATATATTTT.

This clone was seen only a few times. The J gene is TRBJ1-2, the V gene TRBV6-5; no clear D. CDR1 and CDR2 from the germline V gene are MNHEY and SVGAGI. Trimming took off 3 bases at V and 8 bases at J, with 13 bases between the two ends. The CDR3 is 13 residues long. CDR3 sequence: CASSYHSGEGYTF. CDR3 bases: TGTGCCAGCAGTTATCATTCCGGGGAGGGCTACACCTTC.

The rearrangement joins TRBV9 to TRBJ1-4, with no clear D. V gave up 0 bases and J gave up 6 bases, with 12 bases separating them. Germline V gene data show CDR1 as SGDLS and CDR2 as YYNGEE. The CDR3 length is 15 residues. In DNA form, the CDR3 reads TGTGCCAGCAGCGTAGGGGTCGCGGGGTATGAAAAACTGTTTTTT. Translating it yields CASSVGVAGYEKLFF.

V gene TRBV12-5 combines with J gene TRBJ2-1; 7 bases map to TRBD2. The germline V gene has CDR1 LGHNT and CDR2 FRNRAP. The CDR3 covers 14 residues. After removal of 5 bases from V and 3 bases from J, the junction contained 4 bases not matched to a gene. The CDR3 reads CASGLRTSYNEQFF. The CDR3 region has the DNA TGTGCTAGTGGTCTAAGGACTAGCTACAATGAGCAGTTCTTC.

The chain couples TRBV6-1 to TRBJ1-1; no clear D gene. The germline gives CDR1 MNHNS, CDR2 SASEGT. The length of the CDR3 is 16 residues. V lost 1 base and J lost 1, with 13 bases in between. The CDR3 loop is CASSEGVGTGNTEAFF. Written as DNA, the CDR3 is TGTGCCAGCAGTGAAGGAGTGGGTACGGGGAACACTGAAGCTTTCTTT.

The CDR3 loop reads CASSLLSGAKNIQYF. The CDR3 DNA reads as TGTGCCAGCAGTTTACTCTCGGGAGCCAAAAACATTCAGTACTTC. This chain uses TRBV27 with TRBJ2-4; D is undetermined. CDR3 length: 15 amino acids. V was shortened by 2 bases and J by 0 bases, with 8 bases between the two germline ends. CDR1 and CDR2 (germline): MNHEY, SMNVEV (reference sequence).

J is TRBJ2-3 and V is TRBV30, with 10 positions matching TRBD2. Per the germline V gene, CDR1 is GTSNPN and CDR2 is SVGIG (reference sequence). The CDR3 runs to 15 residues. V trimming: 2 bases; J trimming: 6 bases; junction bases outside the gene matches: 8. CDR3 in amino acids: CAWSNLAGAGDTQYF. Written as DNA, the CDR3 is TGTGCCTGGAGTAACCTAGCGGGGGCGGGGGATACGCAGTATTTT.

CDR3 loop: CASSRGSGYTF. The CDR3 DNA is TGTGCCAGCAGTAGGGGGTCTGGCTACACCTTC. The chain uses TRBV7-2 and TRBJ1-2; a weak D match, TRBD1 (6 bases). Trimming left V 6 bases short and J 7 bases short, with 9 bases between. Germline-derived CDR1 and CDR2 are SGHTA and FQGNSA. This CDR3 region has 11 residues.

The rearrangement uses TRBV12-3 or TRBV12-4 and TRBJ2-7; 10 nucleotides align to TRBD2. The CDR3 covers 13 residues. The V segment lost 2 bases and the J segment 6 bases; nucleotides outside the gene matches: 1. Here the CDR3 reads CASSLLAGVEQYF. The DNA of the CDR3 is TGTGCCAGCAGTTTACTAGCGGGAGTCGAGCAGTACTTC.

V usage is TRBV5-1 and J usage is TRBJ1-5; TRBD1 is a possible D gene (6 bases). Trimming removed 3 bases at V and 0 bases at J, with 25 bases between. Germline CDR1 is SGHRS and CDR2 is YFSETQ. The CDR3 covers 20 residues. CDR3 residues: CASSSTPGQNPKNSNQPQHF. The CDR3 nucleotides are TGCGCCAGCAGCTCGACACCCGGACAGAACCCCAAGAATAGCAATCAGCCCCAGCATTTT. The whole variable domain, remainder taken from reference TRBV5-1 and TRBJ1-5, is KAGVTQTPRYLIKTRGQQVTLSCSPISGHRSVSWYQQTPGQGLQFLFEYFSETQRNKGNFPGRFSGRQFSNSRSEMNVSTLELGDSALYLCASSSTPGQNPKNSNQPQHFGDGTRLSIL.

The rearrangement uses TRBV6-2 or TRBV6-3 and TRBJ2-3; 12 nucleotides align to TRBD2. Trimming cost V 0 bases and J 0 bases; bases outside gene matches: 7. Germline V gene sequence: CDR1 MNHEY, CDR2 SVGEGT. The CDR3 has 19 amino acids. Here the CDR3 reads CASSYSLGLAGPSTDTQYF. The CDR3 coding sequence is TGTGCCAGCAGTTACTCTTTGGGACTAGCGGGTCCTAGCACAGATACGCAGTATTTT.

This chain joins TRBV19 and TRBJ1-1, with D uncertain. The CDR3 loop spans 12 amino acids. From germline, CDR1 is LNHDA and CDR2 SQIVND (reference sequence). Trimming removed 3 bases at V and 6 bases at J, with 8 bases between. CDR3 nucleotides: TGTGCCAGTAGTATGGGGAGATCTGAAGCTTTCTTT. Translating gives CASSMGRSEAFF.

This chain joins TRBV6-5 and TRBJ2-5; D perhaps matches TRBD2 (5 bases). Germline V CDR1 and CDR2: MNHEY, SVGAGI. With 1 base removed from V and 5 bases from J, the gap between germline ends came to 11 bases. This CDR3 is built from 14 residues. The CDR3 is CASSYFSRRETQYF. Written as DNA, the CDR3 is TGTGCCAGCAGTTACTTCTCTCGGAGGGAGACCCAGTACTTC.

Here the CDR3 DNA reads TGTGCCAGCAGTGAAGAAGTGTATTTTAGCTCTGGAAACACCATATATTTT. It codes for CASSEEVYFSSGNTIYF. This rearrangement joins TRBV6-1 to TRBJ1-3; D gene uncertain. The CDR3 contains 17 residues. The germline V gene encodes CDR1 MNHNS and CDR2 SASEGT. V was trimmed by 1 base and J by 0 bases, leaving 13 bases between them.

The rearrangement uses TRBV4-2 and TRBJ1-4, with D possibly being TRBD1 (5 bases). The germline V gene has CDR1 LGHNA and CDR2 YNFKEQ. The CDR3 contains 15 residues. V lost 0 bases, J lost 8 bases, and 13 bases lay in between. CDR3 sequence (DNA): TGTGCCAGCAGCCAAGATATAGGGGACTCCGAAAAACTGTTTTTT. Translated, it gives CASSQDIGDSEKLFF.

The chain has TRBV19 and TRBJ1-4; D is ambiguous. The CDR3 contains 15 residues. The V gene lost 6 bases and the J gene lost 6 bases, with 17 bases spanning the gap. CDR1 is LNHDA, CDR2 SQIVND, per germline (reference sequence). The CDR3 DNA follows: TGTGCCAGTAGGGCCAGGCCCCATCCCCATGAAAAACTGTTTTTT. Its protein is CASRARPHPHEKLFF.

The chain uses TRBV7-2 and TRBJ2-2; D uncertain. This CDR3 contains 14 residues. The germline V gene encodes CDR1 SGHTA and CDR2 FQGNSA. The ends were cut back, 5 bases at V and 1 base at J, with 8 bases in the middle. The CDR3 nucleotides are TGTGCCAGCAGCCCCCAGGTGAACACCGGGGAGCTGTTTTTT. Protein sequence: CASSPQVNTGELFF.

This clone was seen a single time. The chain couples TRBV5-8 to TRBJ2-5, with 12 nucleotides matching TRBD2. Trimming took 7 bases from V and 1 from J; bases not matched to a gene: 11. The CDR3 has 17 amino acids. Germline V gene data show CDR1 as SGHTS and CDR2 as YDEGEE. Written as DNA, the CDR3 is TGTGCCAGCGATCGGCCTAGCGGGGGGGCTTTCCAAGAGACCCAGTACTTC. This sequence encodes CASDRPSGGAFQETQYF. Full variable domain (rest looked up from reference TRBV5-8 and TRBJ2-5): EAGVTQSPTHLIKTRGQQATLRCSPISGHTSVYWYQQALGLGLQFLLWYDEGEERNRGNFPPRFSGRQFPNYSSELNVNALELEDSALYLCASDRPSGGAFQETQYFGPGTRLLVL.

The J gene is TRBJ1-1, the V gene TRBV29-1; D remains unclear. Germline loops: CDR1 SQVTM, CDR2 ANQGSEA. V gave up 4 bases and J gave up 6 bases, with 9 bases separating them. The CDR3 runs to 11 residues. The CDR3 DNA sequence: TGCAGCGTTGTTCCAGGCTCTGAAGCTTTCTTT. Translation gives CSVVPGSEAFF.

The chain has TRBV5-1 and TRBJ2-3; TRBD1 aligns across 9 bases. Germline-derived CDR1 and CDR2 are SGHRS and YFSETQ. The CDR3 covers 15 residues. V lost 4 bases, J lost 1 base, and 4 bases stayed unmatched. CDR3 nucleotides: TGCGCCAGCAGCCTCTGGACAGGGGGCACAGATACGCAGTATTTT. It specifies CASSLWTGGTDTQYF. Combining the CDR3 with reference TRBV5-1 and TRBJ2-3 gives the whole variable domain KAGVTQTPRYLIKTRGQQVTLSCSPISGHRSVSWYQQTPGQGLQFLFEYFSETQRNKGNFPGRFSGRQFSNSRSEMNVSTLELGDSALYLCASSLWTGGTDTQYFGPGTRLTVL.

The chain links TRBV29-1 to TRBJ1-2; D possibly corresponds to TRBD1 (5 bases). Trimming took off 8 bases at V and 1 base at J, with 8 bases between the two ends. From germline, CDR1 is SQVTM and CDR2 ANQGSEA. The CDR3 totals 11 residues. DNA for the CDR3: TGCAGCACGACAGATAACTATGGCTACACCTTC. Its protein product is CSTTDNYGYTF. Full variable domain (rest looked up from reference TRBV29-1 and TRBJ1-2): SAVISQKPSRDICQRGTSLTIQCQVDSQVTMMFWYRQQPGQSLTLIATANQGSEATYESGFVIDKFPISRPNLTFSTLTVSNMSPEDSSIYLCSTTDNYGYTFGSGTRLTVV.

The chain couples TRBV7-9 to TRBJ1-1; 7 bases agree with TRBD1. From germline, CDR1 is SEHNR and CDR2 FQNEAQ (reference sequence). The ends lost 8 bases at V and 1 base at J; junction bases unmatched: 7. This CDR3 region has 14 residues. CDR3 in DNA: TGTGCCAGCCGAACAGGGGTCGAGAACACTGAAGCTTTCTTT. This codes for CASRTGVENTEAFF.

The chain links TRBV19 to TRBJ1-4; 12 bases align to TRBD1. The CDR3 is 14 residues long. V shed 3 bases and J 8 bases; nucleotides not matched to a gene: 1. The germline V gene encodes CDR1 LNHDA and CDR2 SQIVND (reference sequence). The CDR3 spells CASSIGTGGEKLFF. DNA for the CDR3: TGTGCCAGTAGTATCGGGACAGGGGGCGAAAAACTGTTTTTT.

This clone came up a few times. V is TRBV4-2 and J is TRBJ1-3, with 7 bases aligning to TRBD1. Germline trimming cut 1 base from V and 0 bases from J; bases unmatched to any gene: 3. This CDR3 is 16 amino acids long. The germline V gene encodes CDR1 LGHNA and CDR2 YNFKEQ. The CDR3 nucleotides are TGTGCCAGCAGCCAAGGAACAGGGGCCTCTGGAAACACCATATATTTT. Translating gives CASSQGTGASGNTIYF.

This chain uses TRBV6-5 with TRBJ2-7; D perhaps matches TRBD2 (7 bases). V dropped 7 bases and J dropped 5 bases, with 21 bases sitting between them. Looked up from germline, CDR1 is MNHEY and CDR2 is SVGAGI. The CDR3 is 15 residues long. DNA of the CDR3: TGTGCCAGCACCGGACGTAGGGGGGGGTACCACGAGCAGTACTTC. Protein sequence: CASTGRRGGYHEQYF.

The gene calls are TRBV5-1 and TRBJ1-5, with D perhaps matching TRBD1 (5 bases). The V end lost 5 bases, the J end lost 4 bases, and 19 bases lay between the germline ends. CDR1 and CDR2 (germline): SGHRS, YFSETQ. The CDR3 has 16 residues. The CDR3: CASRNNRKGLNQPQHF. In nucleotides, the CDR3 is TGCGCCAGCAGAAATAACAGGAAGGGGCTTAATCAGCCCCAGCATTTT.

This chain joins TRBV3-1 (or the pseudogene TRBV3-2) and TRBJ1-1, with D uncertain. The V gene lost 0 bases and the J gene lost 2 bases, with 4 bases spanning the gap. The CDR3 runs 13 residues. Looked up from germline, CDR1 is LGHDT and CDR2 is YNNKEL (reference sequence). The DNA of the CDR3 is TGTGCCAGCAGCCAAGACAGTAACACTGAAGCTTTCTTT. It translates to CASSQDSNTEAFF.

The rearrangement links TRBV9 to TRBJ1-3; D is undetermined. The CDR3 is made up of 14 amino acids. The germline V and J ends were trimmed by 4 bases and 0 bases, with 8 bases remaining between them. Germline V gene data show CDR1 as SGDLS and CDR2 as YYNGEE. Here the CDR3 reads CASSTKSSGNTIYF. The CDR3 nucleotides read TGTGCCAGCAGCACCAAGAGCTCTGGAAACACCATATATTTT. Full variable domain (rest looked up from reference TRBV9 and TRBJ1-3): DSGVTQTPKHLITATGQRVTLRCSPRSGDLSVYWYQQSLDQGLQFLIQYYNGEERAKGNILERFSAQQFPDLHSELNLSSLELGDSALYFCASSTKSSGNTIYFGEGSWLTVV.